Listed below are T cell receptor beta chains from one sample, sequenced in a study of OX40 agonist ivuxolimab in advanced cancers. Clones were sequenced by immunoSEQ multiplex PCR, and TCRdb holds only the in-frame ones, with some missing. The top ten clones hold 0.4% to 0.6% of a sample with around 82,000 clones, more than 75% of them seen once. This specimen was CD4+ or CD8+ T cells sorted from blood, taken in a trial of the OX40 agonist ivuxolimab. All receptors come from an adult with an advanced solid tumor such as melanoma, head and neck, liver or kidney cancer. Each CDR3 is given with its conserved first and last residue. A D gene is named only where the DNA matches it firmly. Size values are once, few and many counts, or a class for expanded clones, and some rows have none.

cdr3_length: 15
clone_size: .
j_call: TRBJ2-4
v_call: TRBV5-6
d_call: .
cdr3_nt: TGTGCCAGCAGCTTCGGCTCCCGGTCCCAGAACATTCAGTACTTC
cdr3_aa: CASSFGSRSQNIQYF

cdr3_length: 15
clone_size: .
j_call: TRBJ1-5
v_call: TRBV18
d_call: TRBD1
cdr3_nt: TGTGCCAGCTCACAGGGACAGGGGTCTCATCAGCCCCAGCATTTT
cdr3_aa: CASSQGQGSHQPQHF

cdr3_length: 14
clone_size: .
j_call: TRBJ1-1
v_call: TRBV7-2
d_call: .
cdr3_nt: TGTGCCAGCAGCTTAGCGCGGGGCGCGGCGGACGCTTTCTTT
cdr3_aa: CASSLARGAADAFF

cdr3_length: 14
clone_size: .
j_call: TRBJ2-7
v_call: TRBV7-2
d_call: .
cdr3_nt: TGTGCCAGCAGCTTAGACAGTCTCCTTCGAGAGCAGTACTTC
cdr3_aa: CASSLDSLLREQYF

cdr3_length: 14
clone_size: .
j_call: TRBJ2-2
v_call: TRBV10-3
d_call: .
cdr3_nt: TGTGCCTCCACGGACGGACCGAACACCGGGGAGCTGTTTTTT
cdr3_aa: CASTDGPNTGELFF

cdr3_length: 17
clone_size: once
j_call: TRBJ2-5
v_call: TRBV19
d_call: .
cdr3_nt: TGTGCCAGTAGTATTCGAGGAGCGCAGCGGCACCAAGAGACCCAGTACTTC
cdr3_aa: CASSIRGAQRHQETQYF

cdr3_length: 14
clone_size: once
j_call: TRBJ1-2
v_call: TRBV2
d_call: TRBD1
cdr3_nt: TGTGCCAGCAGTCCCCCACAGGGGAGGTATGGCTACACCTTC
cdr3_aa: CASSPPQGRYGYTF

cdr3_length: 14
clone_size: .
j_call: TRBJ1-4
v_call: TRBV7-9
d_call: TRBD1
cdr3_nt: TGTGCCAGCACCCCGACAGGGAGGAATGAAAAACTGTTTTTT
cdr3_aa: CASTPTGRNEKLFF

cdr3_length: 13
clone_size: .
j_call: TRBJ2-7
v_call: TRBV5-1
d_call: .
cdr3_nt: TGCGCCAGCAGACCCATTACGGGCTACGAGCAGTACTTC
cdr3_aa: CASRPITGYEQYF

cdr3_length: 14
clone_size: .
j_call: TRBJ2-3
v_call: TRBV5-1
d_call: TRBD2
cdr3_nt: TGCGCCAGCAGCTCGCGGGGGGGCTCAGATACGCAGTATTTT
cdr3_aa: CASSSRGGSDTQYF

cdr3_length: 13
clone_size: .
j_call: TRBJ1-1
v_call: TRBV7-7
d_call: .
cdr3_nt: TGTGCTAGCAGCTTCTCCAAGAACACTGAAGCTTTCTTT
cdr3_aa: CASSFSKNTEAFF

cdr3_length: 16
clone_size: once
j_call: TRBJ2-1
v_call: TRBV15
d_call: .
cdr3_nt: TGTGCCACCAGCAGAGATACCGCACACTTTTACAATGAGCAGTTCTTC
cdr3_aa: CATSRDTAHFYNEQFF

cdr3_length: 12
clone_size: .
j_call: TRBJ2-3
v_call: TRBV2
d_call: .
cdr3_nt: TGTGCCAGCAGCCTCGACAGGGATACGCAGTATTTT
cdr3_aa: CASSLDRDTQYF

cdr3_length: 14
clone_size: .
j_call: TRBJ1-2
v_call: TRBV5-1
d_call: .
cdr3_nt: TGCGCCAGCAGCAGTGGGATGGGGGTGGCCGGCTACACCTTC
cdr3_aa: CASSSGMGVAGYTF

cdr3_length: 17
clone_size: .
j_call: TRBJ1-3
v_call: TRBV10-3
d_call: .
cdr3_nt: TGTGCCATCAGTGAGTGGTCGGATCGTAGCTCTGGAAACACCATATATTTT
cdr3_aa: CAISEWSDRSSGNTIYF

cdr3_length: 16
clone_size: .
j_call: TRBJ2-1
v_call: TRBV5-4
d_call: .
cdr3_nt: TGTGCCGGGTCCCTACTAGCAGCTCAGGGGGGCAATGAGCAGTTCTTC
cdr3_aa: CAGSLLAAQGGNEQFF

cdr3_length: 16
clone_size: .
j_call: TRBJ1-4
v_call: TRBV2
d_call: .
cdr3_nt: TGTGCCAGCAGTGAATCTACCTTCGGTGGGAATGAAAAACTGTTTTTT
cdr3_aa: CASSESTFGGNEKLFF

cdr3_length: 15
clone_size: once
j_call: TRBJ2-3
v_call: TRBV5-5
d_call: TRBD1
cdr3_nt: TGTGCCAGCAGCCCGACAGGGGACACCACAGATACGCAGTATTTT
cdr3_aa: CASSPTGDTTDTQYF

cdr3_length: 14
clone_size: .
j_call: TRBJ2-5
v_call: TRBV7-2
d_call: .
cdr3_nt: TGTGCCAGCAGCTTAGATCCAGGGCGGGAGACCCAGTACTTC
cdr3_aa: CASSLDPGRETQYF

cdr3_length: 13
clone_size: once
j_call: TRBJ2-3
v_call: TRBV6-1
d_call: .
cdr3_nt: TGTGCCAGCAGTGAGATAGGGATAGATACGCAGTATTTT
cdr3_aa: CASSEIGIDTQYF

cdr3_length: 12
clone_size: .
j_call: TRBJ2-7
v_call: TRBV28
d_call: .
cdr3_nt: TGTGCCAGCGGATGGCTCGAGGGCGAGCAGTACTTC
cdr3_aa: CASGWLEGEQYF

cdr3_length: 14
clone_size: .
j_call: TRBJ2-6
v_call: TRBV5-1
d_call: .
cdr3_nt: TGCGCCAGCAGCTTGGAACAGGGAGCCAACGTCCTGACTTTC
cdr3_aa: CASSLEQGANVLTF